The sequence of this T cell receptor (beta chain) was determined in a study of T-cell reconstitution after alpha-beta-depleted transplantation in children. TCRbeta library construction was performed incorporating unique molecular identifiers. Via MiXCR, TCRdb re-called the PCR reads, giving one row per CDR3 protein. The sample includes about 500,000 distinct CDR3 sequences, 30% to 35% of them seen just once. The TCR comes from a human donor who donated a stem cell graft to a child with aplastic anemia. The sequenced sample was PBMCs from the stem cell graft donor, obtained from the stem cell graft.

CDR3 DNA: TGTGCCAGCAGCCATGGGGGTGTCTACGAGCAGTACTTC. This translates into CASSHGGVYEQYF. The chain combines TRBV7-9 with TRBJ2-7; D tentatively fits TRBD1 or TRBD2 (5 bases each). Germline-derived CDR1 and CDR2 are SEHNR and FQNEAQ (reference sequence). CDR3 length: 13 residues. V dropped 5 bases and J dropped 3 bases, with 11 bases sitting between them. The variable domain in full, with the rest retrieved from reference TRBV7-9 and TRBJ2-7, is DTGVSQNPRHKITKRGQNVTFRCDPISEHNRLYWYRQTLGQGPEFLTYFQNEAQLEKSRLLSDRFSAERPKGSFSTLEIQRTEQGDSAMYLCASSHGGVYEQYFGPGTRLTVT.